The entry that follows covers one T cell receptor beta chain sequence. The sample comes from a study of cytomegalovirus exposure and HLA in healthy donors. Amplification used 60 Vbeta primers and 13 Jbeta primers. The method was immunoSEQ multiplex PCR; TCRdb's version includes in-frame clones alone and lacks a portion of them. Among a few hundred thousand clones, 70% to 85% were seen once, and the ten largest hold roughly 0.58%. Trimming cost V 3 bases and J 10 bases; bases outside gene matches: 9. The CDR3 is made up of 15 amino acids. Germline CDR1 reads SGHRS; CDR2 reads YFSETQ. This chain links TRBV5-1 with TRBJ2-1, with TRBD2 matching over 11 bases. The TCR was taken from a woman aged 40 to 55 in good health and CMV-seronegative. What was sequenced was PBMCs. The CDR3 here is CASSSVAGGPREQFF. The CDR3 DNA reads TGCGCCAGCAGCTCAGTAGCGGGGGGGCCTAGGGAGCAGTTCTTC.